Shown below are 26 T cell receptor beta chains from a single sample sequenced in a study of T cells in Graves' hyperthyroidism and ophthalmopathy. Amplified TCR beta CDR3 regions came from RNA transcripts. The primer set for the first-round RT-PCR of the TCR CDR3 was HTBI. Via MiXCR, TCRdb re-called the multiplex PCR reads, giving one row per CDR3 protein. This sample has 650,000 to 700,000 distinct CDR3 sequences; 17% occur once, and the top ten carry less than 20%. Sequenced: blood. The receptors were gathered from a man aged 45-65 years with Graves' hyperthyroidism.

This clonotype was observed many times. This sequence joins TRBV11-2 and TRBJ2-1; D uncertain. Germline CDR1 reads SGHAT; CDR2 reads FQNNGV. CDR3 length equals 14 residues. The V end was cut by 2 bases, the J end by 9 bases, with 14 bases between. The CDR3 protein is CASSLIILVGEQFF. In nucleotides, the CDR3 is TGTGCCAGCAGCTTAATAATTTTGGTCGGTGAGCAGTTCTTC.

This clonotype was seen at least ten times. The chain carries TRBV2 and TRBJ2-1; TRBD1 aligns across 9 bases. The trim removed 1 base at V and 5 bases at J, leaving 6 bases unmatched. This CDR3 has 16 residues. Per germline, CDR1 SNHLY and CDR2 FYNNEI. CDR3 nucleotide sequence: TGTGCCAGCAGTGAAGACTGGACAGGGGATCACAATGAGCAGTTCTTC. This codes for CASSEDWTGDHNEQFF.

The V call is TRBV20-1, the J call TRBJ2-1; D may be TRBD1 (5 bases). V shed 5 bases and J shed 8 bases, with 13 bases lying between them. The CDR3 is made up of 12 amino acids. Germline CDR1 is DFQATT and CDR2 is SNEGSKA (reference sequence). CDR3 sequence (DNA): TGCAGTGCTCCAGGGATTGGGGATGAGCAGTTCTTC. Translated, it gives CSAPGIGDEQFF.

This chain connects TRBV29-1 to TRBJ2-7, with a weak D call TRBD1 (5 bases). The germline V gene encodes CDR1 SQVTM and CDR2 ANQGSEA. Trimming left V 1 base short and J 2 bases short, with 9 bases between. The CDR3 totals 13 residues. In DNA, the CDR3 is TGCAGCGTTGAAGGACAGCGAACCTACGAGCAGTACTTC. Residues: CSVEGQRTYEQYF.

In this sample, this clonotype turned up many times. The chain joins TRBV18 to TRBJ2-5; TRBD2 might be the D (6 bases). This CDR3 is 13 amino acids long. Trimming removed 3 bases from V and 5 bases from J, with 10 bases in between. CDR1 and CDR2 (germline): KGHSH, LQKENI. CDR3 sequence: CASSPGTLETQYF. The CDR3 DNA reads TGTGCCAGCTCACCTGGGACTCTGGAGACCCAGTACTTC.

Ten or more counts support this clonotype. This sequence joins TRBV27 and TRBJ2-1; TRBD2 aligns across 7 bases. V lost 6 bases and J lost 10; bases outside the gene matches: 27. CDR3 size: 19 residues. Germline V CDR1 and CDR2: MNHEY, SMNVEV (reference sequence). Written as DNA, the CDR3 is TGTGCCAGCAGCACACGATTAGGCATGTTAACGACTAGCTCGGTCGAGCAGTTCTTC. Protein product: CASSTRLGMLTTSSVEQFF.

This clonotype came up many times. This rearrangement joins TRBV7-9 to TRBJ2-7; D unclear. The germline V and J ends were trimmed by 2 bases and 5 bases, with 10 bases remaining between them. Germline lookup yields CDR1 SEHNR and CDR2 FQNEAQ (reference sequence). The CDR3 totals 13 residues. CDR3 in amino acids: CASSLSHSDEQYF. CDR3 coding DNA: TGTGCCAGCAGCTTAAGCCATTCCGACGAGCAGTACTTC.

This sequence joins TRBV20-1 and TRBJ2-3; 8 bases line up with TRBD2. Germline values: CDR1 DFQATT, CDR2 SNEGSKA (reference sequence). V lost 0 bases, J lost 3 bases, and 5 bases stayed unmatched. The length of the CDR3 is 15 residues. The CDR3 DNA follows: TGCAGTGCTAGAGATCTTCCGGGAGGGACAGATACGCAGTATTTT. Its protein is CSARDLPGGTDTQYF.

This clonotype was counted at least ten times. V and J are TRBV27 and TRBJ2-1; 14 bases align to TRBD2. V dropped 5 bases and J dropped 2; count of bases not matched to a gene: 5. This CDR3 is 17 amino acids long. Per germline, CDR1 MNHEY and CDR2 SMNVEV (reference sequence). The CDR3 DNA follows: TGTGCCAGCAGTGACGGACTAGCGGGAGGCACCTACAATGAGCAGTTCTTC. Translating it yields CASSDGLAGGTYNEQFF.

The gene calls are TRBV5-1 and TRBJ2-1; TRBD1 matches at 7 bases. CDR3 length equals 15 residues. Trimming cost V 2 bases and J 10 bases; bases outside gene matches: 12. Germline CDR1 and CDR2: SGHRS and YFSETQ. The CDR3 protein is CASSLRGTAAEEQFF. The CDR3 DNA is TGCGCCAGCAGCTTAAGAGGGACAGCGGCTGAAGAGCAGTTCTTC.

In DNA form, the CDR3 reads TGTGCCAGCAGTTTTGGACAGGAGGAGGCTTTCTTT. This codes for CASSFGQEEAFF. The chain links TRBV28 to TRBJ1-1, with 7 nucleotides matching TRBD1. V gave up 3 bases and J gave up 11 bases; unmatched junction bases: 6. CDR1 and CDR2 from the germline V gene are MDHEN and SYDVKM. The CDR3 extends over 12 amino acids.

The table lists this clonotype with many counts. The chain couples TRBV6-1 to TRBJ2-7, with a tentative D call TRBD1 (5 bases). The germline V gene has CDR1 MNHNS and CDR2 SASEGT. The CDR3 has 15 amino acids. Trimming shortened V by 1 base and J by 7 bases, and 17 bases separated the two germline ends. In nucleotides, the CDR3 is TGTGCCAGCAGTGAAGGGTGGGGCTCCTTCGGAGAGCAGTACTTC. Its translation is CASSEGWGSFGEQYF.

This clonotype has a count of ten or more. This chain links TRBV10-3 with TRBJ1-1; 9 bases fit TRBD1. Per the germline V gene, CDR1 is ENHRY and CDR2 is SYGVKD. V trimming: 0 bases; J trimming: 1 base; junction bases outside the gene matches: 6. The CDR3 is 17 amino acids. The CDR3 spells CAISESGTGWGNTEAFF. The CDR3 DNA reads TGTGCCATCAGTGAGTCCGGGACAGGGTGGGGGAACACTGAAGCTTTCTTT.

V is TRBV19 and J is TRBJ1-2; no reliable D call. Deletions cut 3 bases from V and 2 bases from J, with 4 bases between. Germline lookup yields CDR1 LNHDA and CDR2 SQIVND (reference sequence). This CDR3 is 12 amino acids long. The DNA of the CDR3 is TGTGCCAGTAGTATCCAGAACTATGGCTACACCTTC. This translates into CASSIQNYGYTF.

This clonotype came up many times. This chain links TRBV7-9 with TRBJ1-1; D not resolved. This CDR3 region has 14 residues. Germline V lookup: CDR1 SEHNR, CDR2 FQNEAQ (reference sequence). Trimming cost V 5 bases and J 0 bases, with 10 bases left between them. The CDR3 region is CASSIGRVNTEAFF. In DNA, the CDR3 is TGTGCCAGCAGCATTGGACGGGTGAACACTGAAGCTTTCTTT.

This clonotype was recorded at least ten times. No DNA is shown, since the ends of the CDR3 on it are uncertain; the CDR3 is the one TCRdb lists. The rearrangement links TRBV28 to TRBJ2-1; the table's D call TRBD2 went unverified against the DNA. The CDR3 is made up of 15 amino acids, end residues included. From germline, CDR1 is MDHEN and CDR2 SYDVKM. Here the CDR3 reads CASSSSGAGLDEQFF.

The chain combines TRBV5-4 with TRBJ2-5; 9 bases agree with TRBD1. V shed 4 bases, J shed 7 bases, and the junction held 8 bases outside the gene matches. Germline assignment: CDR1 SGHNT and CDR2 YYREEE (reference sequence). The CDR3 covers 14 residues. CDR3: CASSLDRGVGTQYF. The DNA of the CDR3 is TGTGCCAGCAGCCTGGACAGGGGAGTGGGGACCCAGTACTTC.

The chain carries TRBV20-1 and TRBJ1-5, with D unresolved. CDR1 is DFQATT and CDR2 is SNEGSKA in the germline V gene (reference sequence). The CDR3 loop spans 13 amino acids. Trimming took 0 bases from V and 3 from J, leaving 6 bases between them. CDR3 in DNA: TGCAGTGCTAGAGACAGGAACAATCAGCCCCAGCATTTT. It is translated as CSARDRNNQPQHF.

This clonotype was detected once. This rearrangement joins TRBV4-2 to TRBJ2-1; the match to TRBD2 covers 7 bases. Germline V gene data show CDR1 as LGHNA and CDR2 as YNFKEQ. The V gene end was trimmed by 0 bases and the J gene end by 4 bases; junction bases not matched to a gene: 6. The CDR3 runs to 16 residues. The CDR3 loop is CASSQDLAERYNEQFF. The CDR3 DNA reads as TGTGCCAGCAGCCAAGATCTAGCGGAGCGGTACAATGAGCAGTTCTTC.

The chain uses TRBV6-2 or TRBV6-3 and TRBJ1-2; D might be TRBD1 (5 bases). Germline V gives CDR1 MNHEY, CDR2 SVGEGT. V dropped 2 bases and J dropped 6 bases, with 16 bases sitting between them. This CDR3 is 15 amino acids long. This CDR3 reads CASSYGRAGMDGYTF. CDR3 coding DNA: TGTGCCAGCAGTTACGGCAGGGCTGGAATGGATGGCTACACCTTC.

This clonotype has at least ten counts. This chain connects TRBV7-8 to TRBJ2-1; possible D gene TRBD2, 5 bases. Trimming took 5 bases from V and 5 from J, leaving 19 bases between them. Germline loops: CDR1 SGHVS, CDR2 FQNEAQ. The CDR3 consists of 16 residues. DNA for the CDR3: TGTGCCAGCAGCACGAGCGGTCGGGCGGGTCACAATGAGCAGTTCTTC. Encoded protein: CASSTSGRAGHNEQFF.

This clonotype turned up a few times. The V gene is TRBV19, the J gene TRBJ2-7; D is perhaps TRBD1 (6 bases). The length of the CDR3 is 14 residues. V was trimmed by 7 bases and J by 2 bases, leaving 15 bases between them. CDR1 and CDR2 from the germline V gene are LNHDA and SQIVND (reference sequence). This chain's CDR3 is CASKETGHPYEQYF. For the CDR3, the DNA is TGTGCCAGTAAGGAGACGGGACACCCCTACGAGCAGTACTTC.

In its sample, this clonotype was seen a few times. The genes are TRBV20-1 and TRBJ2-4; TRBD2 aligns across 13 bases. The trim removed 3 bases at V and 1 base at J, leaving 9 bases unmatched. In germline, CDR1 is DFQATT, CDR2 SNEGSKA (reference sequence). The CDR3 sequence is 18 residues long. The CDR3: CSARPGLAGRGAKNIQYF. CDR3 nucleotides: TGCAGTGCTAGGCCGGGACTAGCGGGGCGAGGGGCCAAAAACATTCAGTACTTC.

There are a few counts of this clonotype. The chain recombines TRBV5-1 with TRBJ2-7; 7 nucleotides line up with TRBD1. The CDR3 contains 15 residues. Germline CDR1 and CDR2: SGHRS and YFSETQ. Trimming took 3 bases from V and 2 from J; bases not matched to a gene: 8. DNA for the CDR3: TGCGCCAGCAGCTACTCGACAGGGCCCACCTACGAGCAGTACTTC. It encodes CASSYSTGPTYEQYF.

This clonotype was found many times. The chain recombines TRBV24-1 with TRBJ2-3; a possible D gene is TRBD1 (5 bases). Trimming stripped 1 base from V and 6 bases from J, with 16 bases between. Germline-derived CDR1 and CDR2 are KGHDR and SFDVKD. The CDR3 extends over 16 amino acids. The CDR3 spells CATSDFTGELVDTQYF. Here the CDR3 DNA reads TGTGCCACCAGTGATTTTACAGGAGAATTAGTGGATACGCAGTATTTT.

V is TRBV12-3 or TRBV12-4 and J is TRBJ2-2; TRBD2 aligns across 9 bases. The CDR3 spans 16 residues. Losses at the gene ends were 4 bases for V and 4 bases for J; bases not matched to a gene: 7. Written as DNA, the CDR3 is TGTGCCAGCAGTTCTCGAGCGGGAGGCCCCACCGGGGAGCTGTTTTTT. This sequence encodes CASSSRAGGPTGELFF.